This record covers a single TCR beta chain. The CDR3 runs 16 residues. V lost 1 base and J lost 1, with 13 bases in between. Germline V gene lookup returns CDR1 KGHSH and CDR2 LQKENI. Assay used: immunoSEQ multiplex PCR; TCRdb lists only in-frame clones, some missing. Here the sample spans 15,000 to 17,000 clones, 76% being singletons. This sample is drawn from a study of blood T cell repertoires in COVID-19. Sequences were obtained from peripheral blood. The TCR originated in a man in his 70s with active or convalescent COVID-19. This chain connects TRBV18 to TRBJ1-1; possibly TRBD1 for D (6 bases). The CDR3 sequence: CASSPQWGRQNTEAFF. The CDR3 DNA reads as TGTGCCAGCTCACCACAATGGGGGCGGCAGAACACTGAAGCTTTCTTT. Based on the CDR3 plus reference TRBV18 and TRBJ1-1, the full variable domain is NAGVMQNPRHLVRRRGQEARLRCSPMKGHSHVYWYRQLPEEGLKFMVYLQKENIIDESGMPKERFSAEFPKEGPSILRIQQVVRGDSAAYFCASSPQWGRQNTEAFFGQGTRLTVV.